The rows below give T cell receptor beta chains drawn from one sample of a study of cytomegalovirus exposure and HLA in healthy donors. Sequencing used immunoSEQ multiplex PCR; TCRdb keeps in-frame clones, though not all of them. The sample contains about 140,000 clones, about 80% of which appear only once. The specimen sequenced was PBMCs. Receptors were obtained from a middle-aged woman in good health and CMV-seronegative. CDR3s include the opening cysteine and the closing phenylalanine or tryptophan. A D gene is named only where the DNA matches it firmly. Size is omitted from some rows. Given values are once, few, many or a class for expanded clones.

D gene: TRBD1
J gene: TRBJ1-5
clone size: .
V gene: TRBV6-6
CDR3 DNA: TGTGCCAGCAGTTACGGGACAGCCACCAATCAGCCCCAGCATTTT
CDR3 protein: CASSYGTATNQPQHF

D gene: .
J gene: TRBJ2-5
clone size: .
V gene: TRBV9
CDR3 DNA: TGTGCCAGCAGCGTAGGGCGGGGAAAAGAGACCCAGTACTTC
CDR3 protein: CASSVGRGKETQYF

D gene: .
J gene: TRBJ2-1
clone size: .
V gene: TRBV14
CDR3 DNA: TGTGCCAGCAGCCAAAAAGGGCGGGGACTCTACAATGAGCAGTTCTTC
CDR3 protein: CASSQKGRGLYNEQFF

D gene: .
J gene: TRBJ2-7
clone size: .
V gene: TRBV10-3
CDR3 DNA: TGTGCCACCGGCCTCGCGGGGCCGGAGGGGGAGCAGTACTTC
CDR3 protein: CATGLAGPEGEQYF

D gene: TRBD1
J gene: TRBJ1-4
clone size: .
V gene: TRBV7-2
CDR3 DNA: TGTGCCAGCAGCTCCCGGGACAGGGGTCCGTTTTTT
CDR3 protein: CASSSRDRGPFF

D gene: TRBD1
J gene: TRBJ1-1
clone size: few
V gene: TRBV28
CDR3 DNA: TGTGCCAGCGCTAGTCCCGGGACAGGGGGTCGTGAAGCTTTCTTT
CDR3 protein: CASASPGTGGREAFF

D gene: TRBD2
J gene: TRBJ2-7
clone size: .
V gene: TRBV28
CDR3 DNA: TGTGCCAGCAGCACAGGGACTAGCGGGAGGGCCATCTTAAGCTCCTACGAGCAGTACTTC
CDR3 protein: CASSTGTSGRAILSSYEQYF

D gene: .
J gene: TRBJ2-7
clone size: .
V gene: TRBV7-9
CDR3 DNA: TGTGCCAGCAGCCCGGGTGGTGCGGGGCCGAACTTTTACGAGCAGTACTTC
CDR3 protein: CASSPGGAGPNFYEQYF

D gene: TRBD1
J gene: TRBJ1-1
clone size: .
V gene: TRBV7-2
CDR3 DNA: TGTGCCAGCAGCTTGGACAGGGGAAGTCCTGAAGCTTTCTTT
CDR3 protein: CASSLDRGSPEAFF

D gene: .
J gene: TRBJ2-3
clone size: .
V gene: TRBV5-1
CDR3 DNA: TGCGCCAGCAGCTTGTCCCGGGACATGATCACAGATACGCAGTATTTT
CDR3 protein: CASSLSRDMITDTQYF

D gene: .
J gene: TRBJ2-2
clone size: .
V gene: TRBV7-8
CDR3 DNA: TGTGCCAGCAGCTTAAACCGGGAGCGGAACACCGGGGAGCTGTTTTTT
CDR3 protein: CASSLNRERNTGELFF

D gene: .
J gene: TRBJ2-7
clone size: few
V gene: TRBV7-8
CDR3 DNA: TGTGCCAGCAGGGAGGACGGATACGAGCAGTACTTC
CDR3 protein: CASREDGYEQYF

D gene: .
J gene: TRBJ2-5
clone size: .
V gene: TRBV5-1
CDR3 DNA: TGCGCCAGCAGCCCCGGAACTCTACAGGGAGAGACCCAGTACTTC
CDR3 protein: CASSPGTLQGETQYF

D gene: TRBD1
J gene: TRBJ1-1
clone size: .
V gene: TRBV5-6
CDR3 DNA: TGTGCCAGCAGCCGAGGGCAGGGGGCGTCGGGAACTGAAGCTTTCTTT
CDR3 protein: CASSRGQGASGTEAFF

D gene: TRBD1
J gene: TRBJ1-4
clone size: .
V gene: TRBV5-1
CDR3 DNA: TGCGCCAGCAGCCTCGGGACAGTGATTAATGAAAAACTGTTTTTT
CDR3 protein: CASSLGTVINEKLFF

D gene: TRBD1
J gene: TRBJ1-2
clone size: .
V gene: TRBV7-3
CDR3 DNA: TGTGCCAGCAGCACGGGACAGGGGGCGCCTGGCGGCTACACCTTC
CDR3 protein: CASSTGQGAPGGYTF

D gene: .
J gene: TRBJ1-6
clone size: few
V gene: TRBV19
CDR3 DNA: TGTGCCACCGGTTTGGGTCGACAGAGCTCCTATAATTCACCCCTCCACTTT
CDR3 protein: CATGLGRQSSYNSPLHF

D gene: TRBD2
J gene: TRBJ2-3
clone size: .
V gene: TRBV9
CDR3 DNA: TGTGCCAGCAGCGTAACTAGCGGGAGAGGAACAGATACGCAGTATTTT
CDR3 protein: CASSVTSGRGTDTQYF

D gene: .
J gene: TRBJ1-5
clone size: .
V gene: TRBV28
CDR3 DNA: TGTGCCAGCAGTTTTGGTGGGGCGGGCAATCAGCCCCAGCATTTT
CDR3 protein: CASSFGGAGNQPQHF

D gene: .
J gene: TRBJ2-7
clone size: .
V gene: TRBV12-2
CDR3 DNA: TGTGCACCAACCCGCCTCGAGTCTAGTGCGGGGACCGAGCAGTGCTTC
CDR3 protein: CAPTRLESSAGTEQCF

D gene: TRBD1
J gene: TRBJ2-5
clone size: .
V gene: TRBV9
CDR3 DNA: TGTGCCAGCAGCGTAGACCCTTACCCCGGGACAGGGGTTCAAGAGACCCAGTACTTC
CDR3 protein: CASSVDPYPGTGVQETQYF

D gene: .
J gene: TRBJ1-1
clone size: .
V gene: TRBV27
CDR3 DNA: TGTGCCAGCAGTTTATTCGAGGCGAACACTGAAGCTTTCTTT
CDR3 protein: CASSLFEANTEAFF

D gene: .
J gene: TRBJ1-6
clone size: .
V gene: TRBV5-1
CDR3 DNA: TGCGCCAGCAGCTTGTTATCGTTGGGCCGCACCCAATATAATTCACCCCTCCACTTT
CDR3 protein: CASSLLSLGRTQYNSPLHF

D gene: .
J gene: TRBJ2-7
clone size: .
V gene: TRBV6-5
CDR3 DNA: TGTGCCAGCAGTTCCCACGCCGGGTTCTACGAGCAGTACTTC
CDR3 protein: CASSSHAGFYEQYF

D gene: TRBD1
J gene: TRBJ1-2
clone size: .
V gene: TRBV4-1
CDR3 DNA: TGCGCCAGCAGCCAAGAAGACAGGGTGTATGGCTACACCTTC
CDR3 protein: CASSQEDRVYGYTF

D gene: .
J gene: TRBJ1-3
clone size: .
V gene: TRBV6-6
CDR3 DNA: TGTGCCAGCAGTGACCAGGGAACTGGAAACACCATATATTTT
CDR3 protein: CASSDQGTGNTIYF

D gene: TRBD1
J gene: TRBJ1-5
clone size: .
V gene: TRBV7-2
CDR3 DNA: TGTGCCAGCAGCAGCTTAAGGTCAGGGGGCGACGATCAGCCCCAGCATTTT
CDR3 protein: CASSSLRSGGDDQPQHF

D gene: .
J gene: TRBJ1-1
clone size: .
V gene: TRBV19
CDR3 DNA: TGTGCCAGTAGTATAGGTGGCAGATTGATGAACACTGAAGCTTTCTTT
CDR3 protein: CASSIGGRLMNTEAFF

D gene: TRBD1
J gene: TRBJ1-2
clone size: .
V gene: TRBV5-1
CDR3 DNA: TGCGCCAGCAGCCCCGGACAGGGGGCAGATTATGGCTACACCTTC
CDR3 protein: CASSPGQGADYGYTF

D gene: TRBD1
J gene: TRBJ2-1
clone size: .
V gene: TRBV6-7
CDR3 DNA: TGTGCCAGCAGACCGCGGCGGGACAGGGGCCTTTGGGAGATAGTCTACAATGAGCAGTTCTTC
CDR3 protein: CASRPRRDRGLWEIVYNEQFF

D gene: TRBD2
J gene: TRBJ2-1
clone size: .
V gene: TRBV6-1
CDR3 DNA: TGTGCCAGCAGTGAAGTACTAACTAGCGGTTTCGAGCAGTTCTTC
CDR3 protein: CASSEVLTSGFEQFF

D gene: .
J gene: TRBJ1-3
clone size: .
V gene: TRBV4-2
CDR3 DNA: TGTGCCAGCAGCCAAGGACAGAACGGAAACACCATATATTTT
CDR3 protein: CASSQGQNGNTIYF

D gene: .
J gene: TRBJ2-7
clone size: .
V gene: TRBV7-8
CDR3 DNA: TGTGCCAGCAGCACTAAGACGGGGGTCATAGGGGAGCAGTACTTC
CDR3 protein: CASSTKTGVIGEQYF

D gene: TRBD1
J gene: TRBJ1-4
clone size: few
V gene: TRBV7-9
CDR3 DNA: TGTGCCAGCGGGACCGACAGGGGTGGTGAAAAACTGTTTTTT
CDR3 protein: CASGTDRGGEKLFF

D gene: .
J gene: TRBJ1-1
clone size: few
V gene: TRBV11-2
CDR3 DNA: TGTGCCAGCAGCTTAGGAATTCTGCGCACTGAAGCTTTCTTT
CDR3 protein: CASSLGILRTEAFF

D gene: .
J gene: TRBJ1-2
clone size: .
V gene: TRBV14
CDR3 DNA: TGTGCCAGCAGCCAAGTCGGGTTCACGCTCTGGGGCTACACCTTC
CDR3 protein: CASSQVGFTLWGYTF

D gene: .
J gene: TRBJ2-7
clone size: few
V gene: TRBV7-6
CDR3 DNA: TGTGCCAGCAGCCTAGACCAGGGCTCCTACGAGCAGTACTTC
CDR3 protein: CASSLDQGSYEQYF

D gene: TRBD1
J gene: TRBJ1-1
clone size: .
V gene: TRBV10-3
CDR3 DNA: TGTGCCATCACTGGGACAGCCTATCCGAGCGCTGAAGCTTTCTTT
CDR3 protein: CAITGTAYPSAEAFF

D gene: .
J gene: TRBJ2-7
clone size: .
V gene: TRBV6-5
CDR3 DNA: TGTGCCACTCGACGGACTCCCTCCGGGTACGAGCAGTACTTC
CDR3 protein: CATRRTPSGYEQYF

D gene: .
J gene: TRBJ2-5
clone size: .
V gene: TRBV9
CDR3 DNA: TGTGCCAGCAGCGCCTCAGCGGTGCACCAAGAGACCCAGTACTTC
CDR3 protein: CASSASAVHQETQYF

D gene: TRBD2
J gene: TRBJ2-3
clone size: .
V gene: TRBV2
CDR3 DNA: TGTGCCAGCGTGGGGGGGGGTGCAGATACGCAGTATTTT
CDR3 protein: CASVGGGADTQYF

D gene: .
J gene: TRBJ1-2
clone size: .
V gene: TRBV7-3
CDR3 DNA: TGTGCCAGCAGCACAGATAGGCAGTTCCTCACCTTC
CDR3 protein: CASSTDRQFLTF

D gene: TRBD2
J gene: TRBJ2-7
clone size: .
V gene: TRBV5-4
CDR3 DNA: TGTGCCAGCAGCCGGGGGGGACCGAGACTAGGAGGAGACTACGAGCAGTACTTC
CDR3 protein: CASSRGGPRLGGDYEQYF

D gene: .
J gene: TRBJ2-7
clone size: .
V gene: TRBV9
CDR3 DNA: TGTGCCAGCAGCGCCGCAGTGGGACTCCTCTACGAGCAGTACTTC
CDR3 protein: CASSAAVGLLYEQYF

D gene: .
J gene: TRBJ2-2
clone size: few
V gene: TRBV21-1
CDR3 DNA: TGTGCCAGCAGCATTTTCTTAGTCGTCAATAGCGGGAGGGCCGGTGAGGTCGGGGAGCTGTTTTTT
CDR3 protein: CASSIFLVVNSGRAGEVGELFF

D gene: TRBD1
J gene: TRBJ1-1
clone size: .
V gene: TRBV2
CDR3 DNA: TGTGCCAGCAGTGAAGCACATGGGGACAGGGAGAACACTGAAGCTTTCTTT
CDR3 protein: CASSEAHGDRENTEAFF